The sequence of this T cell receptor (beta chain) was determined in a study of identical twins. Study-wide results and limits: Zero-insertion analyses might be partly confounded by invariant T cells like MAIT and iNKT.

A universal primer site was incorporated via template switching, and the cDNA contained unique molecular identifiers. MiXCR was run by TCRdb on the 5' RACE reads, yielding one entry per CDR3 protein. The table has some 270,000 distinct CDR3 sequences, around 8.8% seen once; the top ten hold over 2.5%. There are a few counts of this clonotype. The antigen remains unidentified. The CDR3 covers 18 residues. Per germline, CDR1 SGHAT and CDR2 FQNNGV. The junction had 8 bases not matched to a gene; V was cut back by 1 base and J by 0 bases. The data were also submitted as part of a second study, on yellow fever vaccine responses in identical twins. As that study records: Vaccine-induced T cell responses in twins were reportedly observed to appear partly convergent, partly personalized.

The sequence was collected from a woman under 30 in good health. The material sequenced was CD8+ T cells sorted from blood. The chain is built from TRBV11-2 and TRBJ2-3; 9 bases align to TRBD2. CDR3 DNA: TGTGCCAGCAGCTTAGTCCTGTCTAGCGGGGTTAGCACAGATACGCAGTATTTT. Translation: CASSLVLSSGVSTDTQYF.